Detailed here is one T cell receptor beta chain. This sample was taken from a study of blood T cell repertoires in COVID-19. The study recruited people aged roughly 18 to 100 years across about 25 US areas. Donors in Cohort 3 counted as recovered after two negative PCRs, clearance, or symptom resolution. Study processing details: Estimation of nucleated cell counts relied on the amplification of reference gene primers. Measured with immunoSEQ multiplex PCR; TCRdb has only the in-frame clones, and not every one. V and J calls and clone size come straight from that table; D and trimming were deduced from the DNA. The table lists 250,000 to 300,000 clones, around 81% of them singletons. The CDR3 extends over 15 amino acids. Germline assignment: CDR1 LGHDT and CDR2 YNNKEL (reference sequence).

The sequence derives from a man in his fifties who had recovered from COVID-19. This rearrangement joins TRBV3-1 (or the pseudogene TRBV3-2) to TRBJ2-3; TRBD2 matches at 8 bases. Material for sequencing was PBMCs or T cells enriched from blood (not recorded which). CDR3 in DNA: TGTGCATCACGTGGAGGAGCGGGGGTGGAAGATACGCAGTATTTT. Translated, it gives CASRGGAGVEDTQYF.